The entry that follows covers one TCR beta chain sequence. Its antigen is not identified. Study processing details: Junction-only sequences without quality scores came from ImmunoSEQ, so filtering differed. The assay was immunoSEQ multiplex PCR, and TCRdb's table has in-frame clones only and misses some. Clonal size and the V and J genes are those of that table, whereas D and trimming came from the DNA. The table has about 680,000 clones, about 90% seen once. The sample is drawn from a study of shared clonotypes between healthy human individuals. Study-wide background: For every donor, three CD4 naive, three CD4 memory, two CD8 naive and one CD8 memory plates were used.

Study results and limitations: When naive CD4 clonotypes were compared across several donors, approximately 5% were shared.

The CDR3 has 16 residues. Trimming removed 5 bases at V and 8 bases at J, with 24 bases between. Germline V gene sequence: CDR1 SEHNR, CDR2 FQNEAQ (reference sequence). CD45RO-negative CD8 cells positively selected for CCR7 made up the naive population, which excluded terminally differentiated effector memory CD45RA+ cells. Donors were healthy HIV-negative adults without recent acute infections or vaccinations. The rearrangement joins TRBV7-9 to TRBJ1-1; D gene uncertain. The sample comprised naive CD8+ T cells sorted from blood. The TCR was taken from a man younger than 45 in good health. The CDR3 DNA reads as TGTGCCAGCAGCCCCCGGCCTCCGACACCGGTCGGGGAAGCTTTCTTT. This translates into CASSPRPPTPVGEAFF. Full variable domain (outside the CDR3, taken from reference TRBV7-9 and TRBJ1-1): DTGVSQNPRHKITKRGQNVTFRCDPISEHNRLYWYRQTLGQGPEFLTYFQNEAQLEKSRLLSDRFSAERPKGSFSTLEIQRTEQGDSAMYLCASSPRPPTPVGEAFFGQGTRLTVV.